At least ten counts were recorded for the clone carrying this TCR beta chain. The data were obtained in a study of response to subunit inactivated influenza vaccine. One entry per CDR3 protein, called by TCRdb with MiXCR from the RT-PCR reads. The data show over 750,000 distinct CDR3 sequences, around 20% seen once. This CDR3 has 12 residues. Germline V lookup: CDR1 DFQATT, CDR2 SNEGSKA (reference sequence). The ends were cut back, 3 bases at V and 6 bases at J, with 9 bases in the middle. The TCR originated in a man aged 50-60 years who received an inactivated influenza vaccine. The sequenced sample was PBMCs from blood, obtained 5 days after vaccination. The gene calls are TRBV20-1 and TRBJ2-1; D unclear. In nucleotides, the CDR3 is TGCAGTGCTAGCCTCATCGGCAATGAGCAGTTCTTC. Translating gives CSASLIGNEQFF.